This T cell receptor (beta chain) derives from a study of vaccination and CD4 T cells after COVID-19. Study-level points and caveats: The study found that a median around 86% of reactive clones in convalescent patients appeared only post-vaccination.

Details on this clonotype: What it binds is not known.

Cultured CD4+ T-cell DNA underwent Oncomine TCR Beta short-read sequencing. One entry per CDR3 protein, called by TCRdb with MiXCR from the PCR reads. The table records around 20,000 distinct CDR3 sequences, around 40% of them present only once. Treatment noted: 10-day PBMC culture with coronavirus spike peptide pools or control peptides (ViraFEST assay). After expanding antigen-specific T cells with peptide pools, ViraFEST sequenced their TCRs. V was cut by 0 bases and J by 6 bases, with 15 bases left in between. CDR3 length: 17 residues. Germline V lookup: CDR1 LGHNA, CDR2 YNFKEQ. The TCR comes from a human donor who received a COVID-19 vaccine. The sequences come from CD4+ T cells from blood, cultured in vitro, collected before SARS-CoV-2 vaccination. J is TRBJ2-6 and V is TRBV4-2, with D perhaps matching TRBD1 or TRBD2 (5 bases each). In nucleotides, the CDR3 is TGTGCCAGCAGCCAAGAGGGAGCAGGGCATAAGGCCAACGTCCTGACTTTC. It codes for CASSQEGAGHKANVLTF.